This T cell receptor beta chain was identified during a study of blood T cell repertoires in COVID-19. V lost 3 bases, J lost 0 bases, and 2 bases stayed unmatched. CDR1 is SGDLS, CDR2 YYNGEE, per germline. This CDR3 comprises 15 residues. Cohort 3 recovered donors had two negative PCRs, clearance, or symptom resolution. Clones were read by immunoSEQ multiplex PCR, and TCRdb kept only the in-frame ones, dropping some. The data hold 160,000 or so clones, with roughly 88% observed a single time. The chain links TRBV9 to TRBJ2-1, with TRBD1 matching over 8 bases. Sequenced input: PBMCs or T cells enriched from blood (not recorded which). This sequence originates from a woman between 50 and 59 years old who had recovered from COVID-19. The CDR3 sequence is CASSGQGNSYNEQFF. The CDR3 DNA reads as TGTGCCAGCAGCGGACAGGGGAACTCCTACAATGAGCAGTTCTTC.